What follows are 5 T cell receptor beta chains derived from one specimen sequenced in a study of cytomegalovirus exposure and HLA in healthy donors. A multiplex PCR was run with 60 Vbeta primers and 13 Jbeta primers. Produced via immunoSEQ multiplex PCR; TCRdb's table is partial and in-frame only. The data hold about 150,000 clones, with around 75% observed a single time. Sequenced sample: PBMCs. Receptors originate from a man aged 18 to 30 in good health and CMV-seronegative.

This chain joins TRBV28 and TRBJ1-5; 8 bases match TRBD1. V was clipped by 7 bases and J by 7 bases; unmatched bases: 9. Germline V gene data show CDR1 as MDHEN and CDR2 as SYDVKM. This CDR3 has 14 residues. In nucleotides, the CDR3 is TGTGCCAGCACAAACCCCCAGGGGGCGCAGCCCCAGCATTTT. Encoded protein: CASTNPQGAQPQHF.

The rearrangement joins TRBV19 to TRBJ2-1, with 10 bases lining up with TRBD1. Germline V lookup: CDR1 LNHDA, CDR2 SQIVND (reference sequence). V was pared by 7 bases and J by 7 bases, with 16 bases of the junction left unmatched. This CDR3 has 17 residues. For the CDR3, the DNA is TGTGCCAGTACCCCATACGGGGGGGACAGGGGAAGAAATGAGCAGTTCTTC. Translated: CASTPYGGDRGRNEQFF.

The chain is built from TRBV7-9 and TRBJ2-7; 8 nucleotides agree with TRBD1. CDR3 size: 13 residues. J lost 5 bases, V lost 5 bases, and 5 bases had no gene match. Germline loops: CDR1 SEHNR, CDR2 FQNEAQ (reference sequence). This CDR3 is CASSTQGANEQYF. DNA of the CDR3: TGTGCCAGCAGCACCCAGGGGGCCAACGAGCAGTACTTC.

J is TRBJ2-5 and V is TRBV5-6; TRBD1 is a possible D gene (5 bases). V lost 4 bases, J lost 3 bases, and 13 bases lay in between. This CDR3 has 14 amino acids. Germline CDR1 reads SGHDT; CDR2 reads YYEEEE. CDR3 coding DNA: TGTGCCAGCAGCCCTAGTGGCAGGGAAGAGACCCAGTACTTC. This encodes CASSPSGREETQYF.

This sequence joins TRBV28 and TRBJ2-7, with D tentatively TRBD1 (6 bases). Trimming left V 3 bases short and J 2 bases short, with 11 bases between. Germline V gene sequence: CDR1 MDHEN, CDR2 SYDVKM. This CDR3 is 14 amino acids long. The CDR3 loop reads CASSFRTATYEQYF. The CDR3 bases are TGTGCCAGCAGTTTTCGGACAGCCACCTACGAGCAGTACTTC.